The 18 T cell receptor beta chains presented below share a single source sample, sequenced in a study of response to subunit inactivated influenza vaccine. TCRdb processed the RT-PCR reads anew with MiXCR; each CDR3 protein has one entry. The table shows around 650,000 distinct CDR3 sequences, with 15% to 19% occurring only once. Sequences were derived from PBMCs from blood, sampled approximately 13 days after vaccination. All receptors come from a man aged 50-59 years who received an inactivated influenza vaccine.

The chain uses TRBV7-2 and TRBJ2-1; 7 bases agree with TRBD2. With 1 base clipped from V and 7 bases from J, the junction kept 7 bases outside the gene matches. The CDR3 is made up of 15 amino acids. Germline loops: CDR1 SGHTA, CDR2 FQGNSA. The CDR3: CASSLESGNLNEQFF. The CDR3 DNA reads TGTGCCAGCAGCTTAGAGAGCGGGAACTTAAATGAGCAGTTCTTC.

This clonotype was seen a few times. The chain recombines TRBV12-3 or TRBV12-4 with TRBJ1-5, with D perhaps matching TRBD1 (6 bases). This CDR3 comprises 14 residues. V shed 6 bases and J shed 5 bases, with 14 bases lying between them. In DNA, the CDR3 is TGTGCCAGCAGGACACAGGGATCCCATCAGCCCCAGCATTTT. Translated: CASRTQGSHQPQHF.

The V gene is TRBV7-9, the J gene TRBJ2-5; TRBD2 matches 12 bases. V lost 5 bases and J lost 3; bases outside the gene matches: 1. The CDR3 is made up of 14 amino acids. The germline CDR1 and CDR2 sequences are SEHNR and FQNEAQ (reference sequence). The CDR3 nucleotides read TGTGCCAGCAGCCGACTAGCGGGGGAAGAGACCCAGTACTTC. Protein sequence: CASSRLAGEETQYF.

The chain combines TRBV5-6 with TRBJ1-5, with 7 bases fitting TRBD1. Germline-derived CDR1 and CDR2 are SGHDT and YYEEEE. The junction had 7 bases not matched to a gene; V was cut back by 4 bases and J by 0 bases. CDR3 length equals 16 residues. In nucleotides, the CDR3 is TGTGCCAGCAGCCCCTGGACAGGCTCTAGCAATCAGCCCCAGCATTTT. Protein product: CASSPWTGSSNQPQHF.

This clonotype has just a few counts. CDR3 nucleotide sequence: TGCAGCGTTGAGAAACCCGGGACAGGATCGCGGACCTACGAGCAGTACTTC. Its protein product is CSVEKPGTGSRTYEQYF. This chain connects TRBV29-1 to TRBJ2-7; 8 bases line up with TRBD1. Germline loops: CDR1 SQVTM, CDR2 ANQGSEA. The CDR3 runs to 17 residues. V was clipped by 3 bases and J by 2 bases; unmatched bases: 15.

This clonotype was seen only a few times. The CDR3 reads CASSQRTGDYNEQFF. In DNA, the CDR3 is TGCGCCAGCAGCCAAAGGACAGGGGATTACAATGAGCAGTTCTTC. The rearrangement links TRBV4-3 to TRBJ2-1; 9 bases are a match to TRBD1. CDR3 length: 15 amino acids. Trimming at V came to 2 bases and at J to 4 bases, leaving 3 bases not matched to a gene. Germline V gene data show CDR1 as LGHNA and CDR2 as YSLEER.

This clonotype came up a few times. DNA for the CDR3: TGCGCCAGCAGCTTTGGGGGGCCGACCGGGGAGCTGTTTTTT. Protein sequence: CASSFGGPTGELFF. V and J are TRBV5-1 and TRBJ2-2; D possibly matches TRBD1 or TRBD2 (6 bases each). Germline values: CDR1 SGHRS, CDR2 YFSETQ. Trimming took off 2 bases at V and 5 bases at J, with 10 bases between the two ends. The CDR3 runs to 14 residues.

This clonotype has more than one count but fewer than ten. The chain is built from TRBV6-1 and TRBJ1-6, with 9 bases aligning to TRBD1. Germline V gene data show CDR1 as MNHNS and CDR2 as SASEGT. This CDR3 has 14 residues. J was trimmed by 7 bases and V by 6 bases; bases with no gene match: 4. CDR3 DNA: TGTGCCAGCAGGGGACAGGGTCAAAATTCACCCCTCCACTTT. Residues: CASRGQGQNSPLHF.

In this sample, this clonotype turned up a few times. The V gene is TRBV20-1, the J gene TRBJ2-7; D possibly uses TRBD1 or TRBD2 (6 bases each). The CDR3 is 15 amino acids. CDR1 and CDR2 (germline): DFQATT, SNEGSKA (reference sequence). V was pared by 0 bases and J by 0 bases, with 12 bases between. CDR3 DNA sequence: TGCAGTGCTAGAGATAGGGGGGATAGCTCCTACGAGCAGTACTTC. Translation gives CSARDRGDSSYEQYF.

This clonotype is a singleton in its sample. The chain is built from TRBV7-2 and TRBJ2-3, with 10 bases fitting TRBD2. Germline V lookup: CDR1 SGHTA, CDR2 FQGNSA. The ends lost 5 bases at V and 4 bases at J; junction bases unmatched: 9. This CDR3 is 16 amino acids long. CDR3 nucleotides: TGTGCCAGCAGCAAACAGGGGCTAGCGGGAGCAGATACGCAGTATTTT. Protein product: CASSKQGLAGADTQYF.

This clonotype was seen only a few times. The chain carries TRBV7-9 and TRBJ2-2; possible D gene TRBD1, 6 bases. Germline loops: CDR1 SEHNR, CDR2 FQNEAQ (reference sequence). The V end was cut by 3 bases, the J end by 1 base, with 9 bases between. The CDR3 is 15 residues long. CDR3 in DNA: TGTGCCAGCAGCTTTGGGGGCCTGAACACCGGGGAGCTGTTTTTT. Translation gives CASSFGGLNTGELFF. The full variable domain, rest sourced from reference TRBV7-9 and TRBJ2-2, is DTGVSQNPRHKITKRGQNVTFRCDPISEHNRLYWYRQTLGQGPEFLTYFQNEAQLEKSRLLSDRFSAERPKGSFSTLEIQRTEQGDSAMYLCASSFGGLNTGELFFGEGSRLTVL.

A few counts support this clonotype. The rearrangement uses TRBV14 and TRBJ1-5; D ambiguous. The CDR3 length is 11 residues. The V and J ends lost 5 bases and 5 bases respectively, with 4 bases between them. The germline CDR1 and CDR2 sequences are SGHDN and FVKESK. The CDR3: CASSADQPQHF. The CDR3 DNA reads as TGTGCCAGCAGCGCAGATCAGCCCCAGCATTTT.

This clonotype turned up a few times. This chain joins TRBV20-1 and TRBJ1-6, with D possibly TRBD1 on 5 matching bases. Germline loops: CDR1 DFQATT, CDR2 SNEGSKA (reference sequence). V dropped 1 base and J dropped 6 bases, with 13 bases sitting between them. The CDR3 is 15 amino acids. CDR3 residues: CSARVTGGGNSPLHF. CDR3 in DNA: TGCAGTGCTAGAGTCACAGGTGGGGGTAATTCACCCCTCCACTTT.

This clonotype was counted between two and nine times. CDR3 protein: CASSTGTSGWGELFF. CDR3 bases: TGTGCCAGCAGCACCGGGACTAGCGGATGGGGGGAGCTGTTTTTT. V usage is TRBV6-1 and J usage is TRBJ2-2, with TRBD2 matching 11 bases. V shed 6 bases and J 8 bases; nucleotides not matched to a gene: 8. Germline V gene data show CDR1 as MNHNS and CDR2 as SASEGT. This CDR3 has 15 residues.

The J gene is TRBJ2-7, the V gene TRBV29-1; D gene unclear. The CDR3 loop spans 11 amino acids. The germline V gene encodes CDR1 SQVTM and CDR2 ANQGSEA. V was pared by 4 bases and J by 2 bases, with 6 bases between. This CDR3 reads CSVVVAYEQYF. The CDR3 DNA is TGCAGCGTTGTCGTCGCCTACGAGCAGTACTTC.

The rearrangement joins TRBV4-3 to TRBJ1-1; D uncertain. Germline assignment: CDR1 LGHNA and CDR2 YSLEER. The CDR3 consists of 15 residues. V was pared by 2 bases and J by 1 base, with 11 bases between. This CDR3 is CASSQSGRRNTEAFF. As DNA, the CDR3 is TGCGCCAGCAGCCAAAGTGGGAGAAGGAACACTGAAGCTTTCTTT.

The chain has TRBV11-3 and TRBJ2-7, with TRBD2 matching 9 bases. The CDR3 runs to 13 residues. The J segment lost 7 bases and the V segment lost 5 bases, leaving 6 bases of the junction unmatched. Germline V gene sequence: CDR1 SGHNT, CDR2 YENEEA. CDR3 amino acids: CASSAGGTGEQYF. Here the CDR3 DNA reads TGTGCCAGCAGCGCGGGGGGGACGGGTGAGCAGTACTTC.

This clonotype was seen more than once but under ten times. One junction end does not reproduce the germline sequence, and a read error may be involved. The chain recombines TRBV7-7 with TRBJ2-2; tentative D call: TRBD2 (5 bases). The CDR3 contains 15 residues. CDR1 and CDR2 from the germline V gene are SSHAT and FNYEAQ (reference sequence). CDR3 protein: CASSLAPTKGGELFF. CDR3 coding DNA: TGTGCTAGCAGCTTAGCGCCGACCAAGGGCGGGGAGCTGTTTTTT.